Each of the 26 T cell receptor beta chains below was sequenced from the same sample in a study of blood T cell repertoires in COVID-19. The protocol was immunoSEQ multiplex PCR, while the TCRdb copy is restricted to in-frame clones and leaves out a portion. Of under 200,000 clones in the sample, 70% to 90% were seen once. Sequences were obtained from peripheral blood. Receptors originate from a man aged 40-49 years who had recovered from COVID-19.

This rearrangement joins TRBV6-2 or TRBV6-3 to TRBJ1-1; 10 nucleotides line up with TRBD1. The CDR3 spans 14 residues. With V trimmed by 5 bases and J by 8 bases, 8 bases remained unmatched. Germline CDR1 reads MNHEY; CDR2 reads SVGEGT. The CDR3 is CASSPPWTGGEAFF. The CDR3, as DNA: TGTGCCAGCAGTCCACCGTGGACAGGGGGGGAAGCTTTCTTT.

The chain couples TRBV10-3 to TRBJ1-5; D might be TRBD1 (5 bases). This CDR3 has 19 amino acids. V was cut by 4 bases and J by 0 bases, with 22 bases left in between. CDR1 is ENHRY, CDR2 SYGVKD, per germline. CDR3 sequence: CAISGSPGYGGYSNQPQHF. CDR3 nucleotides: TGTGCCATCAGTGGGAGTCCCGGGTACGGGGGTTATAGCAATCAGCCCCAGCATTTT.

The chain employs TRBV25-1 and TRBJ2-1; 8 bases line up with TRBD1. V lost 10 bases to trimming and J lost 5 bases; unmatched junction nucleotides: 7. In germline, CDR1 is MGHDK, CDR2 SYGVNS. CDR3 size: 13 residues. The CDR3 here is CATLTGAHNEQFF. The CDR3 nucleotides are TGTGCCACCCTGACAGGGGCGCACAATGAGCAGTTCTTC.

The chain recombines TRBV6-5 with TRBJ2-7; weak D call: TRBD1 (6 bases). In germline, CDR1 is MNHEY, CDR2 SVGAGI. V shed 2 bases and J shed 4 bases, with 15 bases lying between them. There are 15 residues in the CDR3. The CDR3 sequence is CASSYGGRGSYEQYF. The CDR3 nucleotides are TGTGCCAGCAGTTACGGGGGCAGGGGTTCATACGAGCAGTACTTC.

CDR3 sequence reads: CASFRDRAGDEQFF. The CDR3, as DNA: TGTGCCAGCTTCCGGGACAGGGCGGGAGATGAGCAGTTCTTC. The chain links TRBV5-6 to TRBJ2-1; 9 bases align to TRBD1. J gave up 8 bases and V 7 bases, and 10 bases lay outside the gene matches. The germline V gene encodes CDR1 SGHDT and CDR2 YYEEEE. The CDR3 length is 14 residues. Full variable domain (rest looked up from reference TRBV5-6 and TRBJ2-1): DAGVTQSPTHLIKTRGQQVTLRCSPKSGHDTVSWYQQALGQGPQFIFQYYEEEERQRGNFPDRFSGHQFPNYSSELNVNALLLGDSALYLCASFRDRAGDEQFFGPGTRLTVL.

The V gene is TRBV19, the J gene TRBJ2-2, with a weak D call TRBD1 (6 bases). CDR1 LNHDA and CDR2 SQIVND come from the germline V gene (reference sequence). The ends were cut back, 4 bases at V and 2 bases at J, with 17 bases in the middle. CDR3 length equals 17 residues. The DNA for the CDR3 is TGTGCCAGTAGTAGAGGGACACAGGCCCCAAACACCGGGGAGCTGTTTTTT. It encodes CASSRGTQAPNTGELFF. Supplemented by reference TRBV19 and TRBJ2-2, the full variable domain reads DGGITQSPKYLFRKEGQNVTLSCEQNLNHDAMYWYRQDPGQGLRLIYYSQIVNDFQKGDIAEGYSVSREKKESFPLTVTSAQKNPTAFYLCASSRGTQAPNTGELFFGEGSRLTVL.

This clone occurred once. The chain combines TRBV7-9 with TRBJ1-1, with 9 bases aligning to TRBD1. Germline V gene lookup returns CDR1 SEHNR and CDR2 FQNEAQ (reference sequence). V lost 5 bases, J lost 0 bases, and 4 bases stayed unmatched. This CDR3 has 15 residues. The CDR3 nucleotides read TGTGCCAGCAGCACCCGGGACAGGGTGAACACTGAAGCTTTCTTT. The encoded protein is CASSTRDRVNTEAFF.

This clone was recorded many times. The CDR3 region is CASSYSGTSTGELFF. Written as DNA, the CDR3 is TGTGCCAGCAGTTACTCCGGGACTAGCACCGGGGAGCTGTTTTTT. The chain joins TRBV6-2 or TRBV6-3 to TRBJ2-2; 8 bases line up with TRBD2. V shed 0 bases, J shed 4 bases, and the junction held 1 base outside the gene matches. CDR3 length: 15 residues. Per the germline V gene, CDR1 is MNHEY and CDR2 is SVGEGT.

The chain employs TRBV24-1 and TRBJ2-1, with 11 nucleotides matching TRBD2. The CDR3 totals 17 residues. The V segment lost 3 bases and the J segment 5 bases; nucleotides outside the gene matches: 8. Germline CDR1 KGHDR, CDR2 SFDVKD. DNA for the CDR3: TGTGCCACCAGTGATCCACTACTAGCGGGAGTTGACAATGAGCAGTTCTTC. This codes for CATSDPLLAGVDNEQFF.

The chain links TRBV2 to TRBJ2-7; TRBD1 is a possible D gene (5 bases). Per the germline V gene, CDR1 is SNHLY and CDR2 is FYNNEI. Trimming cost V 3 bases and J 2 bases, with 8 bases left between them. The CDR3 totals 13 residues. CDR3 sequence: CASSDGRAYEQYF. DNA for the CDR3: TGTGCCAGCAGTGATGGCAGGGCCTACGAGCAGTACTTC.

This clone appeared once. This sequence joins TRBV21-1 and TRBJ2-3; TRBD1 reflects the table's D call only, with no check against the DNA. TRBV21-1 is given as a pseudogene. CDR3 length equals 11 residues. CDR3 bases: TGTGCCAGCAGCTGGGACAGGGCTTGGTATTTT. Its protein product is CASSWDRAWYF.

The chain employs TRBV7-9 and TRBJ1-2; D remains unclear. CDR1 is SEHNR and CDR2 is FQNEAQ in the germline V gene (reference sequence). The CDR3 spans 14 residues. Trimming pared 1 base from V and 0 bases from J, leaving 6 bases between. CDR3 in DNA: TGTGCCAGCAGCTTAGTTCGGGCTAACTATGGCTACACCTTC. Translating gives CASSLVRANYGYTF. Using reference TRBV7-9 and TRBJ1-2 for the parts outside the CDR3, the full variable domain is DTGVSQNPRHKITKRGQNVTFRCDPISEHNRLYWYRQTLGQGPEFLTYFQNEAQLEKSRLLSDRFSAERPKGSFSTLEIQRTEQGDSAMYLCASSLVRANYGYTFGSGTRLTVV.

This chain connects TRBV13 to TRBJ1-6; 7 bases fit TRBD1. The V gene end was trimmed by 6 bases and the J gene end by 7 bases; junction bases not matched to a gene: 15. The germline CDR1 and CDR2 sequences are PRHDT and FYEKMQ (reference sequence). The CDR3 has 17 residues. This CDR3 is CASSDARRTGDNSPLHF. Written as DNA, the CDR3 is TGTGCCAGCAGTGACGCCCGAAGGACAGGAGACAATTCACCCCTCCACTTT. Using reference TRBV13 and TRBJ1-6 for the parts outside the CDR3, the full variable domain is AAGVIQSPRHLIKEKRETATLKCYPIPRHDTVYWYQQGPGQDPQFLISFYEKMQSDKGSIPDRFSAQQFSDYHSELNMSSLELGDSALYFCASSDARRTGDNSPLHFGNGTRLTVT.

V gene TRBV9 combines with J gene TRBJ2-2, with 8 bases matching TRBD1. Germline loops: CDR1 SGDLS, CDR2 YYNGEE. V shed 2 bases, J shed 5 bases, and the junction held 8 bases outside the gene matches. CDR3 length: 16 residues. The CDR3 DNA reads TGTGCCAGCAGCGTTCAGGGGACAGGCGGGACCGGGGAGCTGTTTTTT. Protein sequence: CASSVQGTGGTGELFF.

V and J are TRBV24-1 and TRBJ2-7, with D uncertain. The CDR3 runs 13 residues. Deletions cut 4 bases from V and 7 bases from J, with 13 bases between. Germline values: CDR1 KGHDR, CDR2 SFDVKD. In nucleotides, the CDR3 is TGTGCCACCAGTGACTCCGGAACGGAGGAGCAGTACTTC. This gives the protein CATSDSGTEEQYF.

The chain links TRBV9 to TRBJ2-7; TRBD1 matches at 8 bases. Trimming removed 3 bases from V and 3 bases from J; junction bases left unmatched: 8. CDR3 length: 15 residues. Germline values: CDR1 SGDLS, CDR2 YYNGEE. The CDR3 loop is CASSAGTGEIYEQYF. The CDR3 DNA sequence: TGTGCCAGCAGCGCCGGGACAGGTGAAATCTACGAGCAGTACTTC.

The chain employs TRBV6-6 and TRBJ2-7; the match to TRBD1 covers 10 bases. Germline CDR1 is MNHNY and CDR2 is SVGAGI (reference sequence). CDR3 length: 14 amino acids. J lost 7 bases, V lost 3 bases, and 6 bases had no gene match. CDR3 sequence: CASSYRTGGLEQYF. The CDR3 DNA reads TGTGCCAGCAGTTATCGGACAGGGGGGTTGGAGCAGTACTTC.

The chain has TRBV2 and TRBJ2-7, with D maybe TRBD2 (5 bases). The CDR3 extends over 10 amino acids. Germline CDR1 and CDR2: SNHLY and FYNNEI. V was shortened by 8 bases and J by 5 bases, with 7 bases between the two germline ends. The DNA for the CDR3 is TGTGCCAGCGGGAGAGACGAGCAGTACTTC. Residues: CASGRDEQYF. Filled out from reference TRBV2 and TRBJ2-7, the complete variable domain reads EPEVTQTPSHQVTQMGQEVILRCVPISNHLYFYWYRQILGQKVEFLVSFYNNEISEKSEIFDDQFSVERPDGSNFTLKIRSTKLEDSAMYFCASGRDEQYFGPGTRLTVT.

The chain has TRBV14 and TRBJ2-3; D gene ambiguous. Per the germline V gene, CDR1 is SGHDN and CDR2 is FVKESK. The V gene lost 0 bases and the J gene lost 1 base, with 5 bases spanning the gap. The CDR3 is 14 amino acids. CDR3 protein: CASSQDPGTDTQYF. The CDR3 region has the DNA TGTGCCAGCAGCCAAGATCCAGGCACAGATACGCAGTATTTT.

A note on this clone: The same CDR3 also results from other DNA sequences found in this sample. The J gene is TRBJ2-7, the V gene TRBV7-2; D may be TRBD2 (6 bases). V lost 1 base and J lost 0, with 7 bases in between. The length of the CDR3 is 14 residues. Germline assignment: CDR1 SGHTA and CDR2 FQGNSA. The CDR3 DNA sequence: TGTGCCAGCAGCTTAGGGGAGGCCTCCTACGAGCAGTACTTC. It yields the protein CASSLGEASYEQYF.

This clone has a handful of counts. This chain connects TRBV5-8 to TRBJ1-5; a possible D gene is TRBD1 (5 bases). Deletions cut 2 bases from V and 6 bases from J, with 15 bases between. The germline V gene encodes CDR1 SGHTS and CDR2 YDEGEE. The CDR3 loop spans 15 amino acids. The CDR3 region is CASSFGTPVGQPQHF. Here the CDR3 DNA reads TGTGCCAGCAGCTTCGGGACTCCAGTGGGTCAGCCCCAGCATTTT.

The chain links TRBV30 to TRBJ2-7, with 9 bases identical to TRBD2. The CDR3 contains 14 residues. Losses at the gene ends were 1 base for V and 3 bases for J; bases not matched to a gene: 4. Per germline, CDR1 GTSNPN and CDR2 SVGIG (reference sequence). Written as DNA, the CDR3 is TGTGCCTGGAGTGGGCGGGAGGGGCGCTACGAGCAGTACTTC. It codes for CAWSGREGRYEQYF.

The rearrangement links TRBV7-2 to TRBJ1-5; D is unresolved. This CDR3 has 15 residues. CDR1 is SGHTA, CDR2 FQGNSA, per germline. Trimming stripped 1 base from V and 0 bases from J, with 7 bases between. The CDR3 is CASSLVEYSNQPQHF. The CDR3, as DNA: TGTGCCAGCAGCTTAGTAGAGTATAGCAATCAGCCCCAGCATTTT.

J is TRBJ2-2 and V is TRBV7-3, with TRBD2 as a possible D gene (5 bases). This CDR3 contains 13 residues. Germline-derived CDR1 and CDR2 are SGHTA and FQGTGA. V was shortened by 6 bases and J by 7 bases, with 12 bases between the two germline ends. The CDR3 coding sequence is TGTGCCAGCAGTACGGACTGGGGCGGGGAGCTGTTTTTT. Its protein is CASSTDWGGELFF.

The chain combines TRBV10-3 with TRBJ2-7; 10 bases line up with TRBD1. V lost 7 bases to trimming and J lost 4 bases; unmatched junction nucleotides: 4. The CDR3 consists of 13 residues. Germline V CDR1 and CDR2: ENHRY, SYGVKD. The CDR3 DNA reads TGTGCCATCAATCCGGGACAGGGGTACGAGCAGTACTTC. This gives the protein CAINPGQGYEQYF.

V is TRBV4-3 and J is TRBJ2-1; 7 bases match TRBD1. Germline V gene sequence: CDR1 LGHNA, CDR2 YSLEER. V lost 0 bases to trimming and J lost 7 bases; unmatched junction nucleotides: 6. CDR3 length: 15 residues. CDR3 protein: CASSQDRGPNNEQFF. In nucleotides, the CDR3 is TGCGCCAGCAGCCAAGATAGGGGGCCAAATAATGAGCAGTTCTTC.